The sequence of this T cell receptor beta chain was determined in a study of tumor-infiltrating lymphocytes in localized non-small cell lung cancer. In regard to this clone: Its cognate antigen is unknown.

Data came from immunoSEQ multiplex PCR; TCRdb stores just in-frame clones and leaves some out. In the table there are about 23,000 clones, just under 75% of which are singletons. Study-level findings and limits: Tumors had more T cell infiltration than uninvolved lung, per TCRbeta sequencing and CD3 counts. Tumor T-cell fraction was not associated with recurrence-free survival.

Germline loops: CDR1 LNHDA, CDR2 SQIVND (reference sequence). The trim removed 3 bases at V and 1 base at J, leaving 1 base unmatched. CDR3 length equals 16 residues. The V and J genes are TRBV19 and TRBJ2-3, with 13 nucleotides matching TRBD2. The sequencing input was lung tumor tissue. The TCR originated in a human donor with non-small cell lung cancer. The CDR3 DNA is TGTGCCAGTAGTATTGGGACTAGCGGGGGCACAGATACGCAGTATTTT. It encodes CASSIGTSGGTDTQYF. The whole variable domain, filled in from reference TRBV19 and TRBJ2-3, reads DGGITQSPKYLFRKEGQNVTLSCEQNLNHDAMYWYRQDPGQGLRLIYYSQIVNDFQKGDIAEGYSVSREKKESFPLTVTSAQKNPTAFYLCASSIGTSGGTDTQYFGPGTRLTVL.